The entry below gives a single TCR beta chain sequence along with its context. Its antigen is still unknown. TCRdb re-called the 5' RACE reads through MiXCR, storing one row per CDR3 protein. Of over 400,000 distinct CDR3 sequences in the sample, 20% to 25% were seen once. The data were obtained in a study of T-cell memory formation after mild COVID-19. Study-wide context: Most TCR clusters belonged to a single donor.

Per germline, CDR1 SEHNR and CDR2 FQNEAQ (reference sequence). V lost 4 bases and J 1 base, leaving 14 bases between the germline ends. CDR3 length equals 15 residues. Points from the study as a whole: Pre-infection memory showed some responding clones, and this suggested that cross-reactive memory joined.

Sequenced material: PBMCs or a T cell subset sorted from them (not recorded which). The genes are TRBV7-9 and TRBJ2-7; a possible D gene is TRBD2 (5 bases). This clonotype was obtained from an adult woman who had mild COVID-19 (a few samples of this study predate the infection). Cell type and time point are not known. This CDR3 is CASSSREIVSYEQYF. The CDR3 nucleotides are TGTGCCAGCAGCTCAAGGGAGATAGTGTCCTACGAGCAGTACTTC. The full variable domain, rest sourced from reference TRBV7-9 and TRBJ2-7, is DTGVSQNPRHKITKRGQNVTFRCDPISEHNRLYWYRQTLGQGPEFLTYFQNEAQLEKSRLLSDRFSAERPKGSFSTLEIQRTEQGDSAMYLCASSSREIVSYEQYFGPGTRLTVT.